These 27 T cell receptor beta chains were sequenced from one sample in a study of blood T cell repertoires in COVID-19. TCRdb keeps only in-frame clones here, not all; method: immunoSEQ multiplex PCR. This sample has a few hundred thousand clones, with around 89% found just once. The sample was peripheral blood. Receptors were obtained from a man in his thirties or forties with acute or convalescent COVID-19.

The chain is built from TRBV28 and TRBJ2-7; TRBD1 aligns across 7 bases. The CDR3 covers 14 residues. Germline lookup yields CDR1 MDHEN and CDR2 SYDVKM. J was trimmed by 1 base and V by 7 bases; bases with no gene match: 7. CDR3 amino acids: CASTYTDRSYEQYF. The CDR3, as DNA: TGTGCCAGCACTTATACGGACAGGTCCTACGAGCAGTACTTC.

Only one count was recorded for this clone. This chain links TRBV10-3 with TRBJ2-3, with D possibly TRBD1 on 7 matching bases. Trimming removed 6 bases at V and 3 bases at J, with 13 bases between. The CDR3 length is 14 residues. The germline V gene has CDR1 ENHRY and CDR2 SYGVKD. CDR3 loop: CAIRDREATDTQYF. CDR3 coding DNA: TGTGCCATCAGAGACAGGGAGGCGACAGATACGCAGTATTTT.

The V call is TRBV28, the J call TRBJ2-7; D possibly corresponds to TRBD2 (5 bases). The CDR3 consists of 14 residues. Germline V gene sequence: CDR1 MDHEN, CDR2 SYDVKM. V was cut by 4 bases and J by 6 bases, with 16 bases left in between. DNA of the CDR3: TGTGCCAGCAGTTCGAGCAGTCGTAGCGCCGAGCAGTACTTC. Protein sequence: CASSSSSRSAEQYF.

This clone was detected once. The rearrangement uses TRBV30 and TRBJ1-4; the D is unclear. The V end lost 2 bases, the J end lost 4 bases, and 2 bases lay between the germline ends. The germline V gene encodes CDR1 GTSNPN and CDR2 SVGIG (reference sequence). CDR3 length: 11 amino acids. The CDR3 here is CAWSLNEKLFF. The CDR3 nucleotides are TGTGCCTGGAGTCTTAATGAAAAACTGTTTTTT.

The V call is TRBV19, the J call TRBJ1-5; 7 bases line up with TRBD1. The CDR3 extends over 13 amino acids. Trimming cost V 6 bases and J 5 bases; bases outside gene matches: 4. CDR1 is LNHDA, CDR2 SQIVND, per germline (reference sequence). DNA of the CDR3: TGTGCCAGTAGGGACAGGCTGTATCAGCCCCAGCATTTT. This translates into CASRDRLYQPQHF.

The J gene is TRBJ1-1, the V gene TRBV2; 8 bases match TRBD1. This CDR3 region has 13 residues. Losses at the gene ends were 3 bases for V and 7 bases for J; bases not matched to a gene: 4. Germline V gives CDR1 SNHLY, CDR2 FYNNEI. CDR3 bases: TGTGCCAGCAGTGAGGCACAGGGGGGTGAAGCTTTCTTT. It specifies CASSEAQGGEAFF.

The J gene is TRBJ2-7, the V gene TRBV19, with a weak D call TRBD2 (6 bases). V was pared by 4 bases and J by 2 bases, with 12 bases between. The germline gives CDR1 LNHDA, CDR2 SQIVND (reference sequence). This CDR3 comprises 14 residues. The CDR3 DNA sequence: TGTGCCAGTAGTAGTCTAGCGTCGACCTACGAGCAGTACTTC. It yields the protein CASSSLASTYEQYF.

The CDR3 sequence: CASSLGAGGYGYTF. In DNA form, the CDR3 reads TGTGCCAGCAGTTTGGGGGCAGGGGGCTATGGCTACACCTTC. The rearrangement links TRBV28 to TRBJ1-2; 7 bases are shared with TRBD1. The V segment lost 3 bases and the J segment 4 bases; nucleotides outside the gene matches: 5. Per the germline V gene, CDR1 is MDHEN and CDR2 is SYDVKM. CDR3 length: 14 residues.

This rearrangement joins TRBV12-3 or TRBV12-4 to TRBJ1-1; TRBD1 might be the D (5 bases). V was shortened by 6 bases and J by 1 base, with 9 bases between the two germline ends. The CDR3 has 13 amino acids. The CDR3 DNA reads TGTGCCAGCAGCCGCAGGGAGAACACTGAAGCTTTCTTT. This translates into CASSRRENTEAFF.

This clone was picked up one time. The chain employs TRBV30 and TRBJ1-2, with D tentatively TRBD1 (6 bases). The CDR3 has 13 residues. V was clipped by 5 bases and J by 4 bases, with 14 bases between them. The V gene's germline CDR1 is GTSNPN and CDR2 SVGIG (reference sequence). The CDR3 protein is CAWGLGHSYGYTF. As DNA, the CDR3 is TGTGCCTGGGGACTGGGACATAGCTATGGCTACACCTTC.

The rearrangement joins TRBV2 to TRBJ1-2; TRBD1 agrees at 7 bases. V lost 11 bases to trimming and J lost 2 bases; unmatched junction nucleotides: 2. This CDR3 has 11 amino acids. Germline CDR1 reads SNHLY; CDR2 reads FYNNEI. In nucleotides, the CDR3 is TGTGCCCGGGGACAGAACTATGGCTACACCTTC. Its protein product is CARGQNYGYTF.

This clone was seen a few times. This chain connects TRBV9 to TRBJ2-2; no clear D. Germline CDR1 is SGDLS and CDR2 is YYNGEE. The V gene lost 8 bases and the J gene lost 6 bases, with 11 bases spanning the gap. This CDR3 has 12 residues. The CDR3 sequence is CASGRLAGELFF. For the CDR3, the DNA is TGTGCCAGTGGGCGATTGGCCGGGGAGCTGTTTTTT.

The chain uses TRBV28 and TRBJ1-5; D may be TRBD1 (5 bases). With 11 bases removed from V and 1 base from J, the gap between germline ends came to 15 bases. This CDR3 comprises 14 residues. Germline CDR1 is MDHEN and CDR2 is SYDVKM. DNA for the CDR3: TGTGCCGGCTCCTGGACACCAAGCAATCAGCCCCAGCATTTT. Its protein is CAGSWTPSNQPQHF.

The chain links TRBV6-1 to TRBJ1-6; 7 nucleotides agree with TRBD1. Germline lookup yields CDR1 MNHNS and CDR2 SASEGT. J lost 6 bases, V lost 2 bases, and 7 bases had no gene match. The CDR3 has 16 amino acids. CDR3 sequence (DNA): TGTGCCAGCAGTGAAATCACAGGGGCGGGTAATTCACCCCTCCACTTT. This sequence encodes CASSEITGAGNSPLHF.

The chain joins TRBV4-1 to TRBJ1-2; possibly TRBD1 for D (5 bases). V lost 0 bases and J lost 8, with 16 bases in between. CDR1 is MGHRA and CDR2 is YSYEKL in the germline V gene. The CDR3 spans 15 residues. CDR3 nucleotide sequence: TGCGCCAGCAGCCAAGAGGGTGGGGCATACATGGGCTACACCTTC. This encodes CASSQEGGAYMGYTF.

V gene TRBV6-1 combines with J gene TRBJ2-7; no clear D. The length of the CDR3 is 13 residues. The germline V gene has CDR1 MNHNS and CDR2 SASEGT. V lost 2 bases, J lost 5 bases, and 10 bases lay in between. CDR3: CASSEPGRHEQYF. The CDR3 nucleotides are TGTGCCAGCAGTGAACCCGGCAGGCACGAGCAGTACTTC.

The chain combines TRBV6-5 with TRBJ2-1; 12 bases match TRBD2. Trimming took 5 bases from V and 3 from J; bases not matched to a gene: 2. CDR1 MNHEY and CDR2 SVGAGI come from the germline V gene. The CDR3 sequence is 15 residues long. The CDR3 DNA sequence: TGTGCCAGCAGTAAGGGACTAGCGGGCTACAATGAGCAGTTCTTC. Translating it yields CASSKGLAGYNEQFF.

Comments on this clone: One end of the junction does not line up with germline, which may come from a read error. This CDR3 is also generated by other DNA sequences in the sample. The CDR3 coding sequence is TGTGCCAGTACGTCTGGGGTAGCGGGGGACACTGGGGAGCTGTTTTTT. Amino acid sequence: CASTSGVAGDTGELFF. The chain uses TRBV19 and TRBJ2-2; 9 positions agree with TRBD2. CDR1 LNHDA and CDR2 SQIVND come from the germline V gene (reference sequence). The CDR3 extends over 16 amino acids.

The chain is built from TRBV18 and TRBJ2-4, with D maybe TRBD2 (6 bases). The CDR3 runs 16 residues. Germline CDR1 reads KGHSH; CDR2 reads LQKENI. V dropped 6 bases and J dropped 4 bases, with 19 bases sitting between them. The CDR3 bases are TGTGCCAGCTCTAAGAATGCTGCGGGGAATAAAAACATTCAGTACTTC. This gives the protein CASSKNAAGNKNIQYF.

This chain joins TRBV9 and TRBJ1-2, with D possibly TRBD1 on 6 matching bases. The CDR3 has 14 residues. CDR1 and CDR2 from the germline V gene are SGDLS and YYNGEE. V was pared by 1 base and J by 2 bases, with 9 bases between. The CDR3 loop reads CASSVSRGNYGYTF. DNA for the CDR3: TGTGCCAGCAGCGTAAGCAGGGGAAACTATGGCTACACCTTC.

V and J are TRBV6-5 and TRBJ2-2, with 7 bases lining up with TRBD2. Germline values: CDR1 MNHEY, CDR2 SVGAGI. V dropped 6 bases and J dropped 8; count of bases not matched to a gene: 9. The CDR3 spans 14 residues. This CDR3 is CASRPPGLSGELFF. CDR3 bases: TGTGCCAGCAGGCCACCGGGACTAAGTGGGGAGCTGTTTTTT.

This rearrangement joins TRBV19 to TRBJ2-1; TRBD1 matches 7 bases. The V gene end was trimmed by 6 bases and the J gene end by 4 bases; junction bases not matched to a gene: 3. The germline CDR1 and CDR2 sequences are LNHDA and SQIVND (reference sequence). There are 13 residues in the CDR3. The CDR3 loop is CASRTDRYNEQFF. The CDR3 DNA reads TGTGCCAGTAGGACGGACAGGTACAATGAGCAGTTCTTC.

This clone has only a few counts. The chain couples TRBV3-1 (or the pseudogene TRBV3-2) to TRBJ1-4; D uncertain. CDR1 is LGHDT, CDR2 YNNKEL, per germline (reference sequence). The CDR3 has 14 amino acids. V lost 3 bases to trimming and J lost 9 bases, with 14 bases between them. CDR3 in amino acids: CASSQTSQIQKLFF. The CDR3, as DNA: TGTGCCAGCAGCCAGACTAGTCAAATTCAAAAACTGTTTTTT.

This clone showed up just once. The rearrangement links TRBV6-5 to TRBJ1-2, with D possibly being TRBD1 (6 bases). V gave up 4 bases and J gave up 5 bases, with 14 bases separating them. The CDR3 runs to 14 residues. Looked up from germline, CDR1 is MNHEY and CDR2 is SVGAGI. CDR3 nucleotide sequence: TGTGCCAGCAGTTCACAGGGAGCAGGATATGGCTACACCTTC. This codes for CASSSQGAGYGYTF.

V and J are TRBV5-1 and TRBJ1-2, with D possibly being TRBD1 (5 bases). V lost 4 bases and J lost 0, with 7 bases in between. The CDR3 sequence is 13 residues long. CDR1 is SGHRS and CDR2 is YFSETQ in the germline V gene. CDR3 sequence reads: CASSTGANYGYTF. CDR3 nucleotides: TGCGCCAGCAGCACGGGGGCTAACTATGGCTACACCTTC.

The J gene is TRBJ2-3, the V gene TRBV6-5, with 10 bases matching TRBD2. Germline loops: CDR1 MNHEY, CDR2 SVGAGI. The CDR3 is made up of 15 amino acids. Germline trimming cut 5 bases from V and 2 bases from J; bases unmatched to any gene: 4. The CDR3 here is CASSPSGGITDTQYF. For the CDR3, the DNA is TGTGCCAGCAGTCCTAGCGGGGGCATCACAGATACGCAGTATTTT.

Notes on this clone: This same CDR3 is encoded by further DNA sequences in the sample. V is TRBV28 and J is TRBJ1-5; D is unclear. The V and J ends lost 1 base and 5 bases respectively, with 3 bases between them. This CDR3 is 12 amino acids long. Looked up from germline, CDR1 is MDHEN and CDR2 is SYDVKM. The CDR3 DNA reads TGTGCCAGCAGTTTATTATATCAGCCCCAGCATTTT. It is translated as CASSLLYQPQHF.